This entry features one TCR beta chain sequence. This clonotype was observed many times. Its antigen is not yet known. No base quality information exists; no much larger clone differs at one position. What this sample's treatment or condition label stands for: allogeneic hematopoietic cell transplantation with graft depleted of TCRalphabeta T cells and CD19 B cells. TCRalphabeta/CD19-depleted allogeneic hematopoietic cell grafts were given to the transplant recipients, all of whom were children. From V the trimming removes 6 bases and from J it removes 1 base, while the gene matches leave 8 bases of the junction unaccounted for. CDR1 SGHTA and CDR2 FQGTGA were looked up in the germline V gene. The CDR3 holds 16 amino acids from the cysteine to the phenylalanine. The only DNA kept is the CDR3, 48 bases in frame from the first base. These data are taken from a study of T-cell reconstitution after alpha-beta-depleted transplantation in children (dated by TCRdb to the mid-2010s). In the study overall: The study quantitatively tracked T-cell immune reconstitution after TCRalphabeta/CD19-depleted allogeneic hematopoietic cell transplantation in children using TCR repertoire profiling. What the study reported, not specific to this receptor: The apparently early alphabetaT-cell count recovery about two months after transplant was reportedly dependent on only several hundred rapidly expanded clones derived from non-depleted graft cells. Over the following months the frequencies of hyperexpanded clones went down, and after one year T-cell counts and TCRbeta diversity were mostly credited to newly produced T cells. In some patients, the high TCRbeta diversity seen at day 60 was put down to recipient T cells and intrathymic progenitors that had survived conditioning.

Receptor libraries were prepared by PCR. The sequencer was an Illumina HiSeq 2500. Molecular barcoding was employed in the preparation of TCR libraries, with unique molecular identifiers being used to normalize TCRbeta repertoire quantification. The raw public data were reprocessed by TCRdb itself: fastp quality trimming at Q25, MiXCR clonotype calling, in-frame beta chains only. Here each entry gathers all rows of one CDR3 protein and keeps the most common genes and DNA. Counted in this sample were around 240,000 distinct CDR3 sequences; roughly 7.7% of them appeared once. The ten largest account for less than 8% of the sample.

The receptor chain draws on TRBV7-3 and TRBJ2-3; 9 central nucleotides agree with TRBD2. The clonotype comes from a male patient younger than 18 who had a stem cell transplant for acute lymphoblastic leukemia, so the T cells may come from the graft donor. The sample here was PBMCs, mostly from graft donor cells, taken 180 days after TCRalphabeta/CD19-depleted stem cell transplant. The CDR3 reads as follows: CASSSLAGSGTDTQYF. The DNA sequence is as follows: TGTGCCAGCAGTTCTCTAGCGGGAAGTGGCACAGATACGCAGTATTTT.